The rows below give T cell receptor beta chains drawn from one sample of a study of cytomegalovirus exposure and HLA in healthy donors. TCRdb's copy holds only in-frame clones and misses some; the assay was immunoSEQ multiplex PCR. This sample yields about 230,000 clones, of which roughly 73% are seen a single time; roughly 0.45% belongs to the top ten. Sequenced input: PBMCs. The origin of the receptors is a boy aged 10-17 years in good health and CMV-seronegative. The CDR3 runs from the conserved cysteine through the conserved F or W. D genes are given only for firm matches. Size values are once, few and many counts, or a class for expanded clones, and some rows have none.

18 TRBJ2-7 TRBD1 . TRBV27 TGTGCCAGCAGTTTACCGAACCCCGGGACAGCCGGTCCCTACGAGCAGTACTTC CASSLPNPGTAGPYEQYF
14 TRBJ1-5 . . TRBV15 TGTGCCACCAGCAGAGGACAGAGCAATCAGCCCCAGCATTTT CATSRGQSNQPQHF
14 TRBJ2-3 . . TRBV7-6 TGTGCCAGCAGCACCGGCCTAGACCGAGATACGCAGTATTTT CASSTGLDRDTQYF
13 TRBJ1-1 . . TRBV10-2 TGCGCCAGCACCGGGGGGCTGGACACTGAAGCTTTCTTT CASTGGLDTEAFF
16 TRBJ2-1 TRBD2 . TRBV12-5 TGTGCTAGTGGTTTAGCGGGGGCCCCCTCCTACAATGAGCAGTTCTTC CASGLAGAPSYNEQFF
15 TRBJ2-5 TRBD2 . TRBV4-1 TGCGCCAGCAGCCGGGGGCTAGCGGGGGACGAGACCCAGTACTTC CASSRGLAGDETQYF
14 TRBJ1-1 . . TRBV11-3 TGTGCCAGCAGCTATACCAGGGTTAACACTGAAGCTTTCTTT CASSYTRVNTEAFF
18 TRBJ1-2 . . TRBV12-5 TGTGCTAGTGGTTTGGTACTGTTACCAGGGCCACCTAACTATGGCTACACCTTC CASGLVLLPGPPNYGYTF
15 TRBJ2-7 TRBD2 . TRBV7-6 TGTGCCAGCAGCTTAAGTACTAGCGGGGGCAACGAGCAGTACTTC CASSLSTSGGNEQYF
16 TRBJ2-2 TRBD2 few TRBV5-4 TGTGCCAGCACCGACCTAGCGGGAGGGCCCCCCGGGGAGCTGTTTTTT CASTDLAGGPPGELFF
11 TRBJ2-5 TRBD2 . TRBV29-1 TGCAGCGTGGGACTAGTGAAGACCCAGTACTTC CSVGLVKTQYF
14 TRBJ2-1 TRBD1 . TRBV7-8 TGTGCCAGCAGTTGGGACAGTACCTACAATGAGCAGTTCTTC CASSWDSTYNEQFF
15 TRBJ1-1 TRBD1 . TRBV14 TGTGCCAGCAGCCGAATTAGACAGGGTAGCACTGAAGCTTTCTTT CASSRIRQGSTEAFF
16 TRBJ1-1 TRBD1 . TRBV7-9 TGTGCCAGCAGCCAGACAGGGGGCGCGGGGTTCACTGAAGCTTTCTTT CASSQTGGAGFTEAFF
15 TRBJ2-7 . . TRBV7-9 TGTGCCAGCAGCCACCACGCCCCACGGGACTACGAGCAGTACTTC CASSHHAPRDYEQYF
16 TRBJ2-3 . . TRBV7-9 TGTGCCAGCAGCTTAGTCTCAGGATACCACACAGATACGCAGTATTTT CASSLVSGYHTDTQYF
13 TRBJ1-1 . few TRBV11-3 TGTGCCAGCAGACCACAGGGGAACACTGAAGCTTTCTTT CASRPQGNTEAFF
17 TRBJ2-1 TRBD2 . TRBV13 TGTGCCAGCAGCTCCATTAGCGGGAGGGCGGCCTACAATGAACAGTTCTTC CASSSISGRAAYNEQFF
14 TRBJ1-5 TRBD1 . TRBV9 TGTGCCAGCAGCGCGAACAGGGGGCATCAGCCCCAGCATTTT CASSANRGHQPQHF
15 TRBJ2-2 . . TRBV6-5 TGTGCCAGCAGTTACTCGGGACAGAACACCGGGGAGCTGTTTTTT CASSYSGQNTGELFF